The clone carrying this T cell receptor (beta chain) was counted only a few times. No antigen is known for it. One entry per CDR3 protein results from TCRdb running MiXCR on the 5' RACE reads. The sample carries about 840,000 distinct CDR3 sequences, about an eighth recorded once. This specimen belongs to a study of CD8 T cells in ankylosing spondylitis. Findings and limits, study-wide: There was reportedly significant enrichment of clones that were disease-linked in matched ankylosing spondylitis synovial fluid. Blood of patients with ankylosing spondylitis appeared to be characterized by a TCR beta motif of eight highly homologous variants.

Sequencing was performed on blood, either unsorted or a sorted T cell fraction (not recorded which). The receptor was derived from a male donor with ankylosing spondylitis.

Here the CDR3 DNA reads TGCAGTGCTAGACTAGCGGGGGCCTCGGATACGCAGTATTTT. It specifies CSARLAGASDTQYF. J is TRBJ2-3 and V is TRBV20-1; TRBD2 agrees at 10 bases. V lost 2 bases and J lost 6; bases outside the gene matches: 5. The CDR3 runs 14 residues. The V gene's germline CDR1 is DFQATT and CDR2 SNEGSKA (reference sequence).